This T cell receptor (beta chain) was sequenced in a study of blood T cell repertoires in COVID-19. Study-wide background: PBMCs, B-cell-depleted T cells, or T cells were the source of the cDNA or gDNA that made up the material.

Here immunoSEQ multiplex PCR was the method, and the copy in TCRdb shows in-frame clones only, minus some. In the table there are tens of thousands of clones, 70% to 85% of which are singletons. Many counts were recorded for this clone. The V and J ends lost 1 base and 0 bases respectively, with 11 bases between them. The CDR3 extends over 16 amino acids. Germline loops: CDR1 LNHDA, CDR2 SQIVND (reference sequence). V and J are TRBV19 and TRBJ2-3; perhaps TRBD1 as D (5 bases). This receptor was taken from a woman in her sixties or seventies with acute or convalescent COVID-19. The sequenced material came from peripheral blood. This chain's CDR3 is CASSIGDSPSTDTQYF. CDR3 nucleotide sequence: TGTGCCAGTAGTATAGGTGACAGTCCTAGCACAGATACGCAGTATTTT.